The T cell receptor (beta chain) under discussion was sequenced for a study of Ad26.COV2.S vaccination and SARS-CoV-2 variants. The table came from immunoSEQ multiplex PCR; TCRdb's copy has only in-frame clones and leaves some out. The profile covers 300,000 to 400,000 clones, with about 88% appearing a single time and 6.4% taken by the ten largest. CDR1 and CDR2 (germline): SGHVS, FQNEAQ. The CDR3 consists of 13 residues. Trimming stripped 1 base from V and 7 bases from J, with 8 bases between. Treatment described: 15 to 20 received Ad26.COV2.S at low or high dose, single or two shots; several received placebo; per-sample allocation not given. The study sampled participants on day 63 after the first vaccine or placebo injection.

V and J are TRBV7-8 and TRBJ2-1; D perhaps matches TRBD1 (6 bases). The receptor was derived from a person aged 18 to 59 who received the Ad26.COV2.S COVID-19 vaccine or a placebo. The sample here was peripheral blood, taken in a trial of Ad26.COV2.S vaccine versus placebo. CDR3 protein: CASSLGTANEQFF. CDR3 sequence (DNA): TGTGCCAGCAGCTTAGGGACAGCTAATGAGCAGTTCTTC. Complete variable domain (other parts from reference TRBV7-8 and TRBJ2-1): GAGVSQSPRYKVAKRGQDVALRCDPISGHVSLFWYQQALGQGPEFLTYFQNEAQLDKSGLPSDRFFAERPEGSVSTLKIQRTQQEDSAVYLCASSLGTANEQFFGPGTRLTVL.